The 30 T cell receptor beta chains given below trace back to one sample, sequenced in a study of pediatric ulcerative colitis. One to two pinch biopsies were taken from the rectum during colonoscopy. Using immunoSEQ multiplex PCR, the repertoire was profiled, and TCRdb retains in-frame clones only, with some absent. Of fewer than 20,000 clones listed, just under 75% are singletons. Sequenced sample: gut tissue. These receptors were collected from a boy between 10 and 17 years old with moderate ulcerative colitis.

The rearrangement joins TRBV9 to TRBJ1-2; 8 nucleotides agree with TRBD1. The CDR3 consists of 15 residues. The junction had 11 bases not matched to a gene; V was cut back by 3 bases and J by 7 bases. Germline CDR1 is SGDLS and CDR2 is YYNGEE. The CDR3 bases are TGTGCCAGCAGCGGAGAGGACCAGGGGGCCGGTGGCTACACCTTC. Encoded protein: CASSGEDQGAGGYTF.

The rearrangement joins TRBV7-3 to TRBJ1-1, with 10 bases aligning to TRBD1. Trimming at V came to 4 bases and at J to 2 bases, leaving 10 bases not matched to a gene. The germline V gene encodes CDR1 SGHTA and CDR2 FQGTGA. The CDR3 sequence is 17 residues long. CDR3 nucleotide sequence: TGTGCCAGCAGCTCCCGGTCCGGGACAGGGGCCAACACTGAAGCTTTCTTT. Amino acid sequence: CASSSRSGTGANTEAFF. Filled out from reference TRBV7-3 and TRBJ1-1, the complete variable domain reads GAGVSQTPSNKVTEKGKYVELRCDPISGHTALYWYRQSLGQGPEFLIYFQGTGAADDSGLPNDRFFAVRPEGSVSTLKIQRTERGDSAVYLCASSSRSGTGANTEAFFGQGTRLTVV.

The rearrangement uses TRBV27 and TRBJ2-7; TRBD2 is a possible D gene (7 bases). The germline gives CDR1 MNHEY, CDR2 SMNVEV (reference sequence). The CDR3 sequence is 12 residues long. V was shortened by 5 bases and J by 6 bases, with 11 bases between the two germline ends. The CDR3 nucleotides read TGTGCCAGCAGTCTCCGGGGGGCCGAGCAGTACTTC. Its translation is CASSLRGAEQYF.

J is TRBJ1-4 and V is TRBV4-1, with a weak D call TRBD1 (5 bases). Germline V gene sequence: CDR1 MGHRA, CDR2 YSYEKL. The V gene lost 4 bases and the J gene lost 0 bases, with 12 bases spanning the gap. The CDR3 totals 16 residues. CDR3 coding DNA: TGCGCCAGCAGCCGACAGAAAGATGCAACTAATGAAAAACTGTTTTTT. It yields the protein CASSRQKDATNEKLFF.

This sequence joins TRBV27 and TRBJ1-1; no definite D call. This CDR3 is built from 14 residues. Per the germline V gene, CDR1 is MNHEY and CDR2 is SMNVEV (reference sequence). V dropped 7 bases and J dropped 4 bases, with 16 bases sitting between them. The CDR3 DNA is TGTGCCAGCACCTCCATGGGAGAAGGCACTGAAGCTTTCTTT. It specifies CASTSMGEGTEAFF.

The gene calls are TRBV7-6 and TRBJ1-4; D possibly corresponds to TRBD1 (5 bases). The CDR3 extends over 13 amino acids. Germline CDR1 and CDR2: SGHVS and FNYEAQ. The V end was cut by 8 bases, the J end by 5 bases, with 12 bases between. The CDR3 bases are TGTGCCAGCCGCGGTCCAGGGAATGAAAAACTGTTTTTT. It is translated as CASRGPGNEKLFF.

This clone appeared a few times. This rearrangement joins TRBV7-2 to TRBJ2-7; TRBD2 agrees at 9 bases. This CDR3 has 14 amino acids. With 3 bases clipped from V and 5 bases from J, the junction kept 5 bases outside the gene matches. Germline CDR1 SGHTA, CDR2 FQGNSA. CDR3 nucleotides: TGTGCCAGCAGCTTTAGCGGGAGTAGGGACGAGCAGTACTTC. Amino acid sequence: CASSFSGSRDEQYF.

The CDR3: CASSLGGGSGSTDTQYF. CDR3 sequence (DNA): TGTGCCAGCAGCTTAGGGGGAGGTAGCGGGAGTACAGATACGCAGTATTTT. The chain is built from TRBV7-9 and TRBJ2-3; TRBD2 matches at 9 bases. The CDR3 runs to 17 residues. V was pared by 1 base and J by 3 bases, with 8 bases of the junction left unmatched. Germline lookup yields CDR1 SEHNR and CDR2 FQNEAQ (reference sequence).

The genes are TRBV9 and TRBJ1-4, with 9 bases identical to TRBD1. The CDR3 covers 17 residues. The germline V gene encodes CDR1 SGDLS and CDR2 YYNGEE. Trimming took 0 bases from V and 5 from J; bases not matched to a gene: 8. The CDR3 is CASSVGLGGTGNEKLFF. CDR3 nucleotide sequence: TGTGCCAGCAGCGTAGGCCTGGGGGGGACAGGGAATGAAAAACTGTTTTTT.

The chain carries TRBV7-9 and TRBJ2-7; no definite D call. The V end lost 2 bases, the J end lost 6 bases, and 5 bases lay between the germline ends. This CDR3 has 11 residues. Germline values: CDR1 SEHNR, CDR2 FQNEAQ (reference sequence). The chain's CDR3 is CASSLLREQYF. DNA of the CDR3: TGTGCCAGCAGCTTATTGCGCGAGCAGTACTTC.

This rearrangement joins TRBV5-8 to TRBJ2-1; TRBD2 agrees at 9 bases. Germline CDR1 is SGHTS and CDR2 is YDEGEE. V shed 7 bases and J 0 bases; nucleotides not matched to a gene: 5. The CDR3 is 15 residues long. CDR3 amino acids: CASQRGVSSYNEQFF. CDR3 nucleotide sequence: TGTGCCAGCCAGCGGGGGGTCAGCTCCTACAATGAGCAGTTCTTC.

This chain joins TRBV12-5 and TRBJ1-1; D gene uncertain. Between the trimmed V and J ends, which lost 7 bases and 10 bases, there was a span of 16 bases. Germline loops: CDR1 LGHNT, CDR2 FRNRAP. The CDR3 consists of 12 residues. CDR3 residues: CASVLFGLGAFF. The CDR3 DNA reads as TGTGCTAGTGTGTTATTCGGACTTGGAGCTTTCTTT.

V is TRBV14 and J is TRBJ1-2; no clear D gene. The CDR3 spans 15 residues. Germline CDR1 is SGHDN and CDR2 is FVKESK. V was shortened by 4 bases and J by 4 bases, with 16 bases between the two germline ends. The CDR3 nucleotides read TGTGCCAGCAGCCGAGGAGGATCGGGAAGCTATGGCTACACCTTC. As protein: CASSRGGSGSYGYTF.

The chain couples TRBV7-9 to TRBJ2-3; D is perhaps TRBD2 (6 bases). V was clipped by 5 bases and J by 0 bases, with 12 bases between them. This CDR3 is built from 15 residues. Looked up from germline, CDR1 is SEHNR and CDR2 is FQNEAQ (reference sequence). Here the CDR3 DNA reads TGTGCCAGCAGCCCGAGGAGGGCTAGCACAGATACGCAGTATTTT. This codes for CASSPRRASTDTQYF.

CDR3 residues: CASSPARGELFF. CDR3 sequence (DNA): TGCGCCAGCAGCCCAGCCAGGGGGGAGCTGTTTTTT. The chain is built from TRBV4-1 and TRBJ2-2, with D unclear. V gave up 4 bases and J gave up 8 bases, with 8 bases separating them. Germline V gene lookup returns CDR1 MGHRA and CDR2 YSYEKL. This CDR3 is built from 12 residues.

The CDR3 DNA reads as TGCGCCAGCAGCCAAGAGGACGGCCCAGGACGCTACACCTTC. Translation gives CASSQEDGPGRYTF. J is TRBJ1-2 and V is TRBV4-1; D gene ambiguous. CDR3 length: 14 amino acids. CDR1 MGHRA and CDR2 YSYEKL come from the germline V gene. The V gene lost 0 bases and the J gene lost 9 bases, with 14 bases spanning the gap.

The chain has TRBV30 and TRBJ2-1; D not certain. This CDR3 is built from 11 residues. V was trimmed by 2 bases and J by 7 bases, leaving 6 bases between them. Germline V lookup: CDR1 GTSNPN, CDR2 SVGIG (reference sequence). The CDR3 here is CAWSYRNEQFF. In DNA, the CDR3 is TGTGCCTGGAGTTATAGGAATGAGCAGTTCTTC.

This clone was seen a single time. The chain is built from TRBV2 and TRBJ1-6, with no clear D. The ends were cut back, 5 bases at V and 0 bases at J, with 11 bases in the middle. CDR1 and CDR2 (germline): SNHLY, FYNNEI. This CDR3 spans 16 amino acids. CDR3 in amino acids: CASSKGSSSYNSPLHF. CDR3 coding DNA: TGTGCCAGCAGTAAGGGATCAAGCTCCTATAATTCACCCCTCCACTTT.

This clone is a singleton in its sample. The chain employs TRBV6-5 and TRBJ1-1, with D hard to call. The CDR3 totals 15 residues. The V end was cut by 6 bases, the J end by 0 bases, with 14 bases between. Germline V CDR1 and CDR2: MNHEY, SVGAGI. DNA of the CDR3: TGTGCCAGCAGAGACTATGGCCAGGTGAACACTGAAGCTTTCTTT. This codes for CASRDYGQVNTEAFF.

This clone appeared once. The chain carries TRBV28 and TRBJ2-3; 8 bases align to TRBD1. The CDR3 is 13 amino acids. Germline trimming cut 11 bases from V and 5 bases from J; bases unmatched to any gene: 9. Per germline, CDR1 MDHEN and CDR2 SYDVKM. The CDR3 DNA reads as TGTGCCGCATTGGACAGGGAAGAAGATACGCAGTATTTT. Protein product: CAALDREEDTQYF.

The chain has TRBV7-9 and TRBJ2-3; D gene unclear. Germline CDR1 is SEHNR and CDR2 is FQNEAQ (reference sequence). V was cut by 1 base and J by 1 base, with 12 bases left in between. CDR3 length: 16 residues. The DNA of the CDR3 is TGTGCCAGCAGCTTAGATTCTCTTGACGGCACAGATACGCAGTATTTT. It yields the protein CASSLDSLDGTDTQYF.

As regards this clone: Other DNA sequences in the sample encode the same CDR3. CDR3 loop: CASSLARNTEAFF. The CDR3 DNA reads as TGTGCCAGCAGCTTAGCTAGGAACACTGAAGCTTTCTTT. This chain joins TRBV7-7 and TRBJ1-1; D uncertain. Germline CDR1 reads SSHAT; CDR2 reads FNYEAQ (reference sequence). This CDR3 spans 13 amino acids. Trimming removed 0 bases from V and 1 base from J, with 3 bases in between.

This chain links TRBV5-1 with TRBJ1-5; D ambiguous. V was trimmed by 3 bases and J by 0 bases, leaving 13 bases between them. This CDR3 spans 16 amino acids. Per the germline V gene, CDR1 is SGHRS and CDR2 is YFSETQ. The CDR3 loop reads CASSSTVGNSNQPQHF. The CDR3, as DNA: TGCGCCAGCAGCTCTACTGTGGGGAATAGCAATCAGCCCCAGCATTTT.

V and J are TRBV5-1 and TRBJ1-1; a possible D gene is TRBD1 (6 bases). The germline V gene encodes CDR1 SGHRS and CDR2 YFSETQ. The V end was cut by 0 bases, the J end by 4 bases, with 13 bases between. CDR3 size: 15 residues. The CDR3 nucleotides read TGCGCCAGCAGCTTGGTGAAGGGACAACCCACTGAAGCTTTCTTT. This gives the protein CASSLVKGQPTEAFF.

The rearrangement links TRBV4-1 to TRBJ2-7; 12 nucleotides match TRBD2. The CDR3 contains 18 residues. Germline V gene sequence: CDR1 MGHRA, CDR2 YSYEKL. The V and J ends lost 3 bases and 1 base, in that order; junction bases with no gene match: 10. The CDR3 reads CASSHSRTSGDPSYEQYF. The CDR3, as DNA: TGCGCCAGCAGCCATTCCCGGACTAGCGGGGACCCTTCCTACGAGCAGTACTTC.

V and J are TRBV5-1 and TRBJ2-6; D possibly matches TRBD1 or TRBD2 (5 bases each). The CDR3 runs to 19 residues. Germline CDR1 is SGHRS and CDR2 is YFSETQ. V dropped 6 bases and J dropped 1 base, with 23 bases sitting between them. CDR3 region: CASTWQVPGSVSGANVLTF. The CDR3 DNA sequence: TGCGCCAGCACCTGGCAGGTCCCAGGGAGTGTATCTGGGGCCAACGTCCTGACTTTC.

The V gene is TRBV7-2, the J gene TRBJ2-3; a weak D match, TRBD2 (6 bases). V lost 5 bases and J lost 4, with 19 bases in between. Per germline, CDR1 SGHTA and CDR2 FQGNSA. The length of the CDR3 is 16 residues. The CDR3 loop is CASSPGSRLGSDTQYF. DNA for the CDR3: TGTGCCAGCAGCCCTGGATCCAGACTAGGGTCAGATACGCAGTATTTT. Drawing the rest from reference TRBV7-2 and TRBJ2-3, the complete variable domain is GAGVSQSPSNKVTEKGKDVELRCDPISGHTALYWYRQSLGQGLEFLIYFQGNSAPDKSGLPSDRFSAERTGGSVSTLTIQRTQQEDSAVYLCASSPGSRLGSDTQYFGPGTRLTVL.

V and J are TRBV10-3 and TRBJ2-2; possible D gene TRBD1, 6 bases. V was clipped by 10 bases and J by 3 bases, with 15 bases between them. The CDR3 extends over 14 amino acids. Germline CDR1 is ENHRY and CDR2 is SYGVKD. The CDR3 DNA is TGTGCCACCGAGACAGGACCCTACACCGGGGAGCTGTTTTTT. Protein product: CATETGPYTGELFF.

The rearrangement links TRBV10-3 to TRBJ1-6; D might be TRBD1 (6 bases). V lost 9 bases, J lost 4 bases, and 16 bases lay in between. The CDR3 is 15 residues long. Germline assignment: CDR1 ENHRY and CDR2 SYGVKD. The CDR3 DNA is TGTGCCATACCTTCGGACAGTCCGTATAATTCACCCCTCCACTTT. Translated, it gives CAIPSDSPYNSPLHF.

The table lists this clone with a few counts. The chain carries TRBV19 and TRBJ1-3; D call uncertain. From germline, CDR1 is LNHDA and CDR2 SQIVND (reference sequence). The V end was cut by 4 bases, the J end by 0 bases, with 16 bases between. This CDR3 is 17 amino acids long. The CDR3 DNA reads as TGTGCCAGTAGTAACGAGAAAACAGCTACCTCTGGAAACACCATATATTTT. Translation gives CASSNEKTATSGNTIYF.